This T cell receptor (beta chain) was captured in a study of post-analysis software for immune sequencing data. Study conclusions and caveats: Normalized Chao1 diversity was significantly reduced in patients versus controls. Compared with controls, patients had more of roughly five TRBV segments, including TRBV5-6, TRBV5-1 and TRBV20-1.

V trimming: 6 bases; J trimming: 3 bases; junction bases outside the gene matches: 6. This CDR3 has 14 amino acids. Germline lookup yields CDR1 SGHRS and CDR2 YFSETQ. Carried by the TCR beta cDNA libraries were unique molecular identifiers. T cells numbering about 0.95 to 10 million gave rise to a few hundred thousand cDNA molecules. TCRdb ran MiXCR on the PCR reads and lists one entry per CDR3 protein. Of about 500,000 distinct CDR3 sequences in the sample, under 55% were seen once. This clonotype appeared many times. Its antigen is currently unknown. The rearrangement joins TRBV5-1 to TRBJ2-1; TRBD2 agrees at 7 bases. Sample: blood. The receptor was derived from a girl aged 5-17 years with multiple sclerosis. The CDR3 region has the DNA TGCGCCAGCACTCAAACGGGAGGCTACAATGAGCAGTTCTTC. Translating it yields CASTQTGGYNEQFF.